A selection of T cell receptor beta chains follows, all from one sample in a study of T cells in Graves' hyperthyroidism and ophthalmopathy. Each CDR3 protein is one row after TCRdb ran MiXCR on the multiplex PCR reads. Among approximately 500,000 distinct CDR3 sequences, 35% to 55% were seen once, and the ten largest hold around 8%. The source material was peripheral blood or thyroid tissue (not recorded which). These receptor sequences come from a woman between 18 and 29 years old with Graves' hyperthyroidism. CDR3s include the opening cysteine and the closing phenylalanine or tryptophan.

V: TRBV27; J: TRBJ1-2; CDR3: CASSPWTGGAYGYTF
V: TRBV29-1; J: TRBJ1-5; CDR3: CSVGSVGNQPQHF
V: TRBV12-3/TRBV12-4; J: TRBJ2-7; CDR3: CASSLWGSSSSYEQCF
V: TRBV7-9; J: TRBJ2-2; CDR3: CASSPGTGEELFF
V: TRBV7-3; J: TRBJ1-3; CDR3: CASSLEGGIGNTIYF
V: TRBV13; J: TRBJ1-6; CDR3: CASSPGTGHKPLHF
V: TRBV5-1; J: TRBJ1-2; CDR3: CASSLGRMNYGYTF
V: TRBV6-5; J: TRBJ2-5; CDR3: CASRPTRGGETQYF
V: TRBV5-8; J: TRBJ1-1; CDR3: CASSLNRMNTEAFF
V: TRBV2; J: TRBJ1-2; CDR3: CASSDGLRTDGYTF
V: TRBV20-1; J: TRBJ1-1; CDR3: CSAQRTFMNTEAFF
V: TRBV20-1; J: .; CDR3: CSAKPYGAGVEIGEQFF
V: TRBV6-6; J: TRBJ2-2; CDR3: CASSYPSSEPGQRFAGELFF
V: TRBV10-3; J: TRBJ2-7; CDR3: CAISDRGQGVSYEQYF
V: TRBV25-1; J: TRBJ2-5; CDR3: CASSFHQGLQETQYF
V: TRBV29-1; J: TRBJ1-3; CDR3: CSVLRTAGNTIYF
V: TRBV30; J: TRBJ1-6; CDR3: CAWTGYNSPLHF
V: TRBV20-1; J: TRBJ1-2; CDR3: CSAYRGGTLYGYTF
V: TRBV13; J: TRBJ2-3; CDR3: CASSTGQITDTQYF
V: TRBV29-1; J: TRBJ1-3; CDR3: CSLDPGDGNTIYF
V: TRBV7-6; J: TRBJ2-2; CDR3: CASSLRRVLTGELFF
V: TRBV5-1; J: TRBJ1-1; CDR3: CASRPDDRADTEAFF
V: TRBV10-3; J: TRBJ1-2; CDR3: CAISGSRTGFYGYTF
V: TRBV9; J: TRBJ1-6; CDR3: CASSLAGGENSPLHF
V: TRBV15; J: TRBJ1-1; CDR3: CATSRDQGTMNTEAFF
V: TRBV4-2; J: TRBJ1-5; CDR3: CASSQEGGHQPQHF
V: TRBV20-1; J: TRBJ2-5; CDR3: CSARDRGQLQTQYF
V: TRBV25-1; J: TRBJ1-2; CDR3: CASNNWGGYYGYTF
V: TRBV24-1; J: TRBJ2-1; CDR3: CATSQGYYNEQFF
V: TRBV6-4; J: TRBJ2-1; CDR3: CASSDRGGYNEQFF
V: TRBV2; J: TRBJ1-4; CDR3: CASSMVRGGKLFF
V: TRBV12-3/TRBV12-4; J: TRBJ2-3; CDR3: CASKLAEDTQYF
V: TRBV11-2; J: TRBJ2-7; CDR3: CASSLDPGTSGRWEQYF
V: TRBV7-8; J: TRBJ2-5; CDR3: CASSLRQRLLWRETQYF
V: TRBV4-1; J: TRBJ2-2; CDR3: CAGSQGQNTGELFF
V: TRBV2; J: TRBJ1-6; CDR3: CASSRTGGLSPLHF
V: TRBV18; J: TRBJ1-1; CDR3: CASSLGQAEAFF
V: TRBV20-1; J: TRBJ1-1; CDR3: CSANSGSSEAFF
V: TRBV2; J: TRBJ1-1; CDR3: CATVGTRTEAFF
V: TRBV29-1; J: TRBJ1-5; CDR3: CSLDWSNQPQHF
V: TRBV7-9; J: TRBJ1-1; CDR3: CASSVSRGQGNTEAFF
V: TRBV7-9; J: TRBJ1-1; CDR3: CASSANVGMNTEAFF
V: TRBV7-8; J: TRBJ2-1; CDR3: CASSLAVPEQFF
V: TRBV4-2; J: TRBJ1-2; CDR3: CASGQESSTDGYTF
V: TRBV6-6; J: TRBJ2-7; CDR3: CASSRQALGSSEQYF
V: TRBV6-6; J: TRBJ2-7; CDR3: CAGKDRVTYEQYF
V: TRBV5-1; J: TRBJ2-7; CDR3: CASSLAGIYEQYF
V: TRBV9; J: TRBJ1-1; CDR3: CASNTQQGRRNTEAFF
V: TRBV30; J: TRBJ1-1; CDR3: CAWSGTGGTEAFF
V: TRBV27; J: TRBJ1-2; CDR3: CASSFAGTGHGYTF
V: TRBV11-1; J: TRBJ1-5; CDR3: CASSQGRDSNQPQHF
V: TRBV9; J: TRBJ2-7; CDR3: CASSGGGLAGVEQYF
V: TRBV2; J: TRBJ1-4; CDR3: CASSEEWKLFF
V: TRBV6-1; J: TRBJ1-4; CDR3: CASSEWTAIEKLFF
V: TRBV6-1; J: TRBJ1-2; CDR3: CASSEVGQGASYGYTF